Each of the 10 T cell receptor beta chains below was sequenced from the same sample in a study of blood T cell repertoires in COVID-19. Clones were read by immunoSEQ multiplex PCR, and TCRdb kept only the in-frame ones, dropping some. The table records roughly 160,000 clones, roughly four fifths of them present only once. The sequencing sample was made of peripheral blood. The receptors originated from a woman older than 75 with COVID-19, enrolled during active disease.

The chain uses TRBV28 and TRBJ2-7; no firm D call. The V gene's germline CDR1 is MDHEN and CDR2 SYDVKM. CDR3 length equals 16 residues. Trimming removed 2 bases at V and 0 bases at J, with 14 bases between. The CDR3 loop reads CASSLASASSSYEQYF. CDR3 coding DNA: TGTGCCAGCAGTTTAGCGAGCGCCTCGAGCTCCTACGAGCAGTACTTC. The complete variable domain, with remaining parts taken from reference TRBV28 and TRBJ2-7, reads DVKVTQSSRYLVKRTGEKVFLECVQDMDHENMFWYRQDPGLGLRLIYFSYDVKMKEKGDIPEGYSVSREKKERFSLILESASTNQTSMYLCASSLASASSSYEQYFGPGTRLTVT.

V usage is TRBV7-2 and J usage is TRBJ1-5; D gene uncertain. With 1 base removed from V and 9 bases from J, the gap between germline ends came to 13 bases. The CDR3 extends over 14 amino acids. Germline-derived CDR1 and CDR2 are SGHTA and FQGNSA. For the CDR3, the DNA is TGTGCCAGCAGCTTAGAAGGCGGGGTGACGCCCCAGCATTTT. Its protein is CASSLEGGVTPQHF.

In this sample, this clone turned up a few times. V gene TRBV6-5 combines with J gene TRBJ2-1, with D hard to call. Deletions cut 6 bases from V and 0 bases from J, with 12 bases between. This CDR3 is built from 15 residues. Germline V gene sequence: CDR1 MNHEY, CDR2 SVGAGI. The CDR3 region is CASRVDLSSYNEQFF. Written as DNA, the CDR3 is TGTGCCAGCAGGGTAGACTTGAGCTCCTACAATGAGCAGTTCTTC.

This clone was seen only a few times. The chain has TRBV30 and TRBJ2-3, with 9 bases aligning to TRBD1. The ends lost 1 base at V and 4 bases at J; junction bases unmatched: 6. Germline CDR1 and CDR2: GTSNPN and SVGIG (reference sequence). The CDR3 extends over 15 amino acids. The CDR3 is CAWSAGQGVADTQYF. CDR3 bases: TGTGCCTGGAGTGCGGGACAGGGAGTAGCAGATACGCAGTATTTT.

This clone was found once. This chain joins TRBV10-3 and TRBJ2-1; 12 nucleotides agree with TRBD1. Germline CDR1 reads ENHRY; CDR2 reads SYGVKD. This CDR3 is built from 16 residues. The junction had 12 bases not matched to a gene; V was cut back by 3 bases and J by 12 bases. The CDR3 reads CAISEPGTGGARGQFF. The DNA for the CDR3 is TGTGCCATCAGTGAACCGGGGACAGGGGGCGCCAGGGGGCAGTTCTTC.

V and J are TRBV7-8 and TRBJ1-1; D remains unclear. Germline V lookup: CDR1 SGHVS, CDR2 FQNEAQ. The CDR3 is 13 amino acids. Trimming took 5 bases from V and 1 from J, leaving 8 bases between them. The CDR3 sequence is CASSLTQNTEAFF. The CDR3 bases are TGTGCCAGCAGCCTAACACAGAACACTGAAGCTTTCTTT.

The chain recombines TRBV27 with TRBJ1-5; D perhaps matches TRBD1 (5 bases). The germline gives CDR1 MNHEY, CDR2 SMNVEV (reference sequence). CDR3 length equals 15 residues. V lost 5 bases to trimming and J lost 7 bases, with 18 bases between them. The CDR3 protein is CASSRRGREDQPQHF. The DNA of the CDR3 is TGTGCCAGCAGTAGGAGGGGCAGGGAAGACCAGCCCCAGCATTTT.

The J gene is TRBJ2-3, the V gene TRBV10-3, with D possibly TRBD2 on 5 matching bases. V was shortened by 0 bases and J by 6 bases, with 22 bases between the two germline ends. Germline V gives CDR1 ENHRY, CDR2 SYGVKD. CDR3 length equals 18 residues. CDR3 in DNA: TGTGCCATCAGTGAGTCGTTACCAAGTGGAGGCAGGAGGGATACGCAGTATTTT. Translating gives CAISESLPSGGRRDTQYF.

The chain links TRBV10-3 to TRBJ1-4, with D possibly matching TRBD1 (6 bases). The V gene's germline CDR1 is ENHRY and CDR2 SYGVKD. The CDR3 sequence is 15 residues long. Trimming removed 4 bases from V and 3 bases from J, with 12 bases in between. The CDR3 DNA follows: TGTGCCATCAGTGGCAGGGGCTCGGCTAATGAAAAACTGTTTTTT. Its protein product is CAISGRGSANEKLFF.

This clone was found once. This chain connects TRBV27 to TRBJ2-7; D might be TRBD1 (5 bases). The CDR3 extends over 15 amino acids. With 5 bases removed from V and 7 bases from J, the gap between germline ends came to 21 bases. The germline gives CDR1 MNHEY, CDR2 SMNVEV (reference sequence). CDR3 DNA sequence: TGTGCCAGCAGTCGCTTCCTGACAGCCCTGAGGGAGCAGTACTTC. Protein: CASSRFLTALREQYF.